What follows are 9 T cell receptor beta chains derived from one specimen sequenced in a study of blood T cell repertoires in COVID-19. Here immunoSEQ multiplex PCR was the method, and the copy in TCRdb shows in-frame clones only, minus some. Of about 55,000 clones in the sample, roughly 85% are singletons; the top ten hold 10% to 15%. The specimen sequenced was peripheral blood. The receptors come from a human donor in a cohort sampled during active COVID-19.

The chain couples TRBV6-1 to TRBJ2-1; TRBD2 aligns across 7 bases. The CDR3 runs 14 residues. Germline values: CDR1 MNHNS, CDR2 SASEGT. The ends lost 2 bases at V and 9 bases at J; junction bases unmatched: 7. The CDR3 reads CASSERAGEVEQFF. Here the CDR3 DNA reads TGTGCCAGCAGTGAACGGGCGGGAGAAGTTGAGCAGTTCTTC.

This rearrangement joins TRBV6-2 or TRBV6-3 to TRBJ2-1, with D perhaps TRBD2 (6 bases). The CDR3 loop spans 12 amino acids. Trimming shortened V by 2 bases and J by 15 bases, and 14 bases separated the two germline ends. Germline V gene sequence: CDR1 MNHEY, CDR2 SVGEGT. CDR3 bases: TGTGCCAGCAGTTACCCACCGGGGGATCTGTTCTTC. It yields the protein CASSYPPGDLFF.

The J gene is TRBJ2-2, the V gene TRBV7-9; 7 bases agree with TRBD2. Germline values: CDR1 SEHNR, CDR2 FQNEAQ (reference sequence). With V trimmed by 1 base and J by 7 bases, 12 bases remained unmatched. This CDR3 spans 17 amino acids. As DNA, the CDR3 is TGTGCCAGCAGCTTAGAGCGGGGCCCCCTAATCAGCGGGGAGCTGTTTTTT. This encodes CASSLERGPLISGELFF.

V and J are TRBV5-1 and TRBJ2-5, with D perhaps TRBD2 (6 bases). The CDR3 is 18 residues long. Germline CDR1 and CDR2: SGHRS and YFSETQ. The V end was cut by 2 bases, the J end by 4 bases, with 24 bases between. The CDR3 spells CASSFGPTGVAVRETQYF. The CDR3 nucleotides read TGCGCCAGCAGCTTTGGTCCGACGGGAGTCGCCGTTCGAGAGACCCAGTACTTC.

The chain combines TRBV20-1 with TRBJ1-1; 10 bases are a match to TRBD1. This CDR3 has 14 residues. Germline V lookup: CDR1 DFQATT, CDR2 SNEGSKA (reference sequence). The J segment lost 5 bases and the V segment lost 3 bases, leaving 6 bases of the junction unmatched. Here the CDR3 reads CSASDRGRVTEAFF. CDR3 DNA: TGCAGTGCTAGTGACAGGGGGCGCGTAACTGAAGCTTTCTTT.

Only one count was recorded for this clone. This chain joins TRBV24-1 and TRBJ2-1; TRBD2 agrees at 14 bases. The CDR3 spans 16 residues. V lost 4 bases, J lost 8 bases, and 6 bases stayed unmatched. Per the germline V gene, CDR1 is KGHDR and CDR2 is SFDVKD. DNA of the CDR3: TGTGCCACCAGTGACCCGGGACTAGCGGGAGTTGATGAGCAGTTCTTC. Its translation is CATSDPGLAGVDEQFF.

V is TRBV10-3 and J is TRBJ2-7; the D is unclear. With 1 base removed from V and 5 bases from J, the gap between germline ends came to 6 bases. Germline CDR1 reads ENHRY; CDR2 reads SYGVKD. The CDR3 covers 12 residues. CDR3 in DNA: TGTGCCATCAGTGAGTATAGAGACGAGCAGTACTTC. Translating gives CAISEYRDEQYF.

This rearrangement joins TRBV27 to TRBJ2-5, with 9 positions matching TRBD2. The V gene end was trimmed by 3 bases and the J gene end by 5 bases; junction bases not matched to a gene: 7. There are 15 residues in the CDR3. Germline CDR1 reads MNHEY; CDR2 reads SMNVEV (reference sequence). CDR3 in amino acids: CASSFGAGGGETQYF. The DNA for the CDR3 is TGTGCCAGCAGTTTTGGAGCGGGAGGCGGGGAGACCCAGTACTTC.

This clone showed up just once. CDR3 residues: CATSRGQGAGDTQYF. The CDR3 DNA is TGTGCCACCAGCAGAGGACAGGGGGCGGGAGATACGCAGTATTTT. J is TRBJ2-3 and V is TRBV15; 10 bases fit TRBD1. J was trimmed by 5 bases and V by 1 base; bases with no gene match: 3. The CDR3 totals 15 residues. The germline V gene encodes CDR1 LNHNV and CDR2 YYDKDF (reference sequence).